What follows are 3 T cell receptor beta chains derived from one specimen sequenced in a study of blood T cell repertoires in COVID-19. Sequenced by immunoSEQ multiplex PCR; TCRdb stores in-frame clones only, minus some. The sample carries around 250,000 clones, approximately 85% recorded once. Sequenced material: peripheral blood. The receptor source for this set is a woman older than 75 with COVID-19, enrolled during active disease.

The CDR3 spells CASSYTGTKTTDTQYF. CDR3 in DNA: TGTGCCAGCAGTTATACCGGGACAAAGACCACAGATACGCAGTATTTT. The chain links TRBV7-9 to TRBJ2-3, with D possibly being TRBD1 (6 bases). The CDR3 has 16 amino acids. Germline V gene data show CDR1 as SEHNR and CDR2 as FQNEAQ (reference sequence). V lost 6 bases to trimming and J lost 2 bases, with 18 bases between them.

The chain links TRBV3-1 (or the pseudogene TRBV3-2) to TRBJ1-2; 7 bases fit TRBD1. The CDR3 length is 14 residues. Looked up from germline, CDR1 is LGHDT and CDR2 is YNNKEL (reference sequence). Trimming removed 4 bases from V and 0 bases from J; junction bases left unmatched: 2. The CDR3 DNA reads TGTGCCAGCAGCCCTCAGGGGGCTAACTATGGCTACACCTTC. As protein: CASSPQGANYGYTF.

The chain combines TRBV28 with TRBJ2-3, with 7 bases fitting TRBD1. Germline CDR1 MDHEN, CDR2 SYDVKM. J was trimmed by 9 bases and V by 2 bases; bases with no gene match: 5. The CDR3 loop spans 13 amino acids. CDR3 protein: CASSLERGPTQYF. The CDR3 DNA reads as TGTGCCAGCAGTTTAGAGAGGGGGCCGACGCAGTATTTT.